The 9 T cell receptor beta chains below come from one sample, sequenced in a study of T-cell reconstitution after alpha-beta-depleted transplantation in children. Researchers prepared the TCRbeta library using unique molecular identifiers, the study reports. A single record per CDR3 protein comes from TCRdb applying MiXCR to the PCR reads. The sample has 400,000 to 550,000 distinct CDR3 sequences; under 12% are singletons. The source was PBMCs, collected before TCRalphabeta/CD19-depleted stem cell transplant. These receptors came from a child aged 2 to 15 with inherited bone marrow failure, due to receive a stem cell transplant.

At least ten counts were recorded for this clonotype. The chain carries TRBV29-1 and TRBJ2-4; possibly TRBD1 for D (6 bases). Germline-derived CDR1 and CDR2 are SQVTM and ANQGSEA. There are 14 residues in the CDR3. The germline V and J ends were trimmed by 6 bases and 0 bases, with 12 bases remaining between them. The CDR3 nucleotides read TGCAGCGTACGACAGGCCATAGCCAAAAACATTCAGTACTTC. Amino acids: CSVRQAIAKNIQYF. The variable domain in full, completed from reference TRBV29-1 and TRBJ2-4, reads SAVISQKPSRDICQRGTSLTIQCQVDSQVTMMFWYRQQPGQSLTLIATANQGSEATYESGFVIDKFPISRPNLTFSTLTVSNMSPEDSSIYLCSVRQAIAKNIQYFGAGTRLSVL.

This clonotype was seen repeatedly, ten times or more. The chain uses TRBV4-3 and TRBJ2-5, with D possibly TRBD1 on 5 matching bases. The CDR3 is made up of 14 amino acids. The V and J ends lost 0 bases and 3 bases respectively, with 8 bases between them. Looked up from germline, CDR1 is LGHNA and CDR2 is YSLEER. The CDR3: CASSQDLGEETQYF. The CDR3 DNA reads TGCGCCAGCAGCCAAGATCTAGGGGAAGAGACCCAGTACTTC.

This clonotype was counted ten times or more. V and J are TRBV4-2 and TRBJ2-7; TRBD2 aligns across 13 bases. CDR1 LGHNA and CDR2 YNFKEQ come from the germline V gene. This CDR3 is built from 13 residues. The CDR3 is CARLAGGSYEQYF. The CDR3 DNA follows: TGTGCAAGACTAGCGGGAGGATCCTACGAGCAGTACTTC.

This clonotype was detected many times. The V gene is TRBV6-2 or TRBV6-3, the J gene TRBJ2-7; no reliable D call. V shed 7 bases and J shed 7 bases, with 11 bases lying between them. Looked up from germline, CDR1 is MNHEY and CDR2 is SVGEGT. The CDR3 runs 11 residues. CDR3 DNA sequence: TGTGCCAGCACTACCAACTGGGAGCAGTACTTC. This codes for CASTTNWEQYF.

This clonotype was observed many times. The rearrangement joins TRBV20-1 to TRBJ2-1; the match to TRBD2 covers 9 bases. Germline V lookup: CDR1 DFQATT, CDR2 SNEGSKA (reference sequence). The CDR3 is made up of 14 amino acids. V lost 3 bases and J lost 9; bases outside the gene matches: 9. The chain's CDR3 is CSASRGGRAAEQFF. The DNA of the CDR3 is TGCAGTGCTAGTAGGGGCGGGAGGGCCGCTGAGCAGTTCTTC.

CDR3: CASSPRGLAGGREQYF. The CDR3 DNA follows: TGTGCCAGCAGCCCACGGGGACTAGCGGGAGGGCGCGAGCAGTACTTC. The V gene is TRBV7-2, the J gene TRBJ2-7; 16 bases agree with TRBD2. V dropped 5 bases and J dropped 6; count of bases not matched to a gene: 7. The CDR3 has 16 residues. Germline V lookup: CDR1 SGHTA, CDR2 FQGNSA.

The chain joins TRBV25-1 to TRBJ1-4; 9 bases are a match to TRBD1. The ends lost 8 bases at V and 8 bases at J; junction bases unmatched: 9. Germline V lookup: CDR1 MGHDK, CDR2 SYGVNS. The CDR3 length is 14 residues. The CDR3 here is CASGYRGLSEKLFF. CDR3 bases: TGTGCCAGCGGATACAGGGGGCTGTCCGAAAAACTGTTTTTT.

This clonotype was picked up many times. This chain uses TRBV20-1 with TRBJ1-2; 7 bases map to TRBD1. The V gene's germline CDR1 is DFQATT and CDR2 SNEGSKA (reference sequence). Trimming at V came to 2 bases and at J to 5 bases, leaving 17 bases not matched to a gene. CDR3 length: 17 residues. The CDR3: CSARWVAGGAHRYGYTF. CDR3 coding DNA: TGCAGTGCTAGATGGGTGGCAGGGGGAGCGCATCGGTATGGCTACACCTTC.

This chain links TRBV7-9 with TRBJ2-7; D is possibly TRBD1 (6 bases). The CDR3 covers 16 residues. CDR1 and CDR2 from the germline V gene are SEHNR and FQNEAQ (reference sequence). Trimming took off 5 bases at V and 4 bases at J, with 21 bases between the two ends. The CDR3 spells CASSPGVWGTAYEQYF. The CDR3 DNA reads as TGTGCCAGCAGCCCAGGGGTTTGGGGGACGGCATACGAGCAGTACTTC.